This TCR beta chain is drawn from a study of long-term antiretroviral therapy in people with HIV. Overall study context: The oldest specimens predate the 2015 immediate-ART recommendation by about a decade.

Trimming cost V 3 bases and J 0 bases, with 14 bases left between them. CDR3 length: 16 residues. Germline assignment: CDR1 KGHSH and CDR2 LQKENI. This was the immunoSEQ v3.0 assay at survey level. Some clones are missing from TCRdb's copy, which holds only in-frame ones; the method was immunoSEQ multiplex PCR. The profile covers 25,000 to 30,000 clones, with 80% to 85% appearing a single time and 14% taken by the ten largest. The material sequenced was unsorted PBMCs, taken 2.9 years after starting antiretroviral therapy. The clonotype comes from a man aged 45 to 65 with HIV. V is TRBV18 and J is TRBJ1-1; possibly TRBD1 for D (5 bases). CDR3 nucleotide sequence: TGTGCCAGCTCACCGGGCCAGTGGGGGATGAACACTGAAGCTTTCTTT. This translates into CASSPGQWGMNTEAFF.